These 25 T cell receptor beta chains originate from one sample sequenced in a study of T cell responses to AZD1222 COVID-19 vaccine. This table comes from immunoSEQ multiplex PCR, and its TCRdb copy is limited to in-frame clones, with some not included. The table lists around 72,000 clones, around 90% of them singletons, with approximately 25% in the top ten. The source was peripheral blood, collected on day 0 of AZD1222 vaccination. These receptors came from an adult in good health.

The rearrangement links TRBV30 to TRBJ1-2, with D unresolved. Trimming removed 0 bases from V and 5 bases from J, with 7 bases in between. The germline V gene has CDR1 GTSNPN and CDR2 SVGIG (reference sequence). CDR3 length equals 12 residues. The CDR3 loop is CAWSVSGYGYTF. CDR3 nucleotides: TGTGCCTGGAGTGTATCCGGATATGGCTACACCTTC.

V and J are TRBV7-2 and TRBJ2-3, with 10 bases aligning to TRBD2. This CDR3 is 18 amino acids long. Trimming cost V 1 base and J 0 bases; bases outside gene matches: 7. Per germline, CDR1 SGHTA and CDR2 FQGNSA. The CDR3 is CASSLGPSGGTSTDTQYF. The DNA for the CDR3 is TGTGCCAGCAGCTTAGGGCCTAGCGGGGGAACTAGCACAGATACGCAGTATTTT.

J is TRBJ1-4 and V is TRBV6-5; TRBD1 is a possible D gene (5 bases). V lost 10 bases and J 7 bases, leaving 22 bases between the germline ends. The CDR3 totals 15 residues. The germline V gene encodes CDR1 MNHEY and CDR2 SVGAGI. The CDR3 nucleotides read TGTGCCACCGGTTTCGGGGGGAGAGGTGGTGAAAAACTGTTTTTT. Translating it yields CATGFGGRGGEKLFF.

The V and J genes are TRBV5-8 and TRBJ1-2; 11 positions match TRBD1. The germline gives CDR1 SGHTS, CDR2 YDEGEE. The CDR3 covers 14 residues. Trimming cost V 3 bases and J 10 bases; bases outside gene matches: 8. The CDR3 DNA sequence: TGTGCCAGCAGCTGGGCCCGGGACAGGGGGGACTACACCTTC. Its translation is CASSWARDRGDYTF.

V usage is TRBV7-8 and J usage is TRBJ1-2; a weak D match, TRBD1 (6 bases). The CDR3 totals 15 residues. The germline V and J ends were trimmed by 1 base and 7 bases, with 16 bases remaining between them. Looked up from germline, CDR1 is SGHVS and CDR2 is FQNEAQ. The CDR3 is CASSLDLGGSSGYTF. CDR3 DNA sequence: TGTGCCAGCAGCTTAGACTTGGGGGGCAGTAGTGGCTACACCTTC.

This clone was found once. The V gene is TRBV25-1, the J gene TRBJ2-1, with TRBD2 as a possible D gene (5 bases). The germline V gene has CDR1 MGHDK and CDR2 SYGVNS. The CDR3 loop spans 16 amino acids. Deletions cut 2 bases from V and 1 base from J, with 12 bases between. The CDR3 bases are TGTGCCAGCAGTGAAGAGGGAAGGTCATCCTACAATGAGCAGTTCTTC. It translates to CASSEEGRSSYNEQFF.

This chain joins TRBV29-1 and TRBJ1-3, with D unresolved. CDR1 and CDR2 (germline): SQVTM, ANQGSEA. The CDR3 spans 14 residues. Trimming stripped 5 bases from V and 0 bases from J, with 11 bases between. The CDR3 DNA follows: TGCAGCGTTTTGGTAGGGAGCTCTGGAAACACCATATATTTT. Translation gives CSVLVGSSGNTIYF. Using reference TRBV29-1 and TRBJ1-3 for the parts outside the CDR3, the full variable domain is SAVISQKPSRDICQRGTSLTIQCQVDSQVTMMFWYRQQPGQSLTLIATANQGSEATYESGFVIDKFPISRPNLTFSTLTVSNMSPEDSSIYLCSVLVGSSGNTIYFGEGSWLTVV.

In this sample, this clone turned up a few times. The chain combines TRBV6-5 with TRBJ2-3; 10 bases are a match to TRBD2. Germline V gene sequence: CDR1 MNHEY, CDR2 SVGAGI. Unmatched junction bases numbered 6, after V lost 8 bases and J lost 1 base. This CDR3 is built from 15 residues. In nucleotides, the CDR3 is TGTGCCAGCCGAAATGGACTAGCGGGCACAGATACGCAGTATTTT. It specifies CASRNGLAGTDTQYF.

This chain joins TRBV6-5 and TRBJ2-7; maybe TRBD2 (5 bases). Trimming stripped 7 bases from V and 0 bases from J, with 10 bases between. Germline values: CDR1 MNHEY, CDR2 SVGAGI. The CDR3 has 13 amino acids. CDR3 sequence reads: CASTWAGSYEQYF. CDR3 in DNA: TGTGCCAGCACCTGGGCGGGCTCCTACGAGCAGTACTTC.

The chain recombines TRBV5-1 with TRBJ2-7; tentative D call: TRBD2 (7 bases). The CDR3 is 15 amino acids. The germline V gene encodes CDR1 SGHRS and CDR2 YFSETQ. The V and J ends lost 4 bases and 0 bases respectively, with 14 bases between them. The CDR3 DNA reads as TGCGCCAGCAGCGCGAGGCGGGGGCTCTCCTACGAGCAGTACTTC. This gives the protein CASSARRGLSYEQYF.

The chain recombines TRBV19 with TRBJ1-6; D uncertain. The V gene's germline CDR1 is LNHDA and CDR2 SQIVND (reference sequence). The CDR3 has 13 amino acids. Trimming left V 4 bases short and J 12 bases short, with 13 bases between. The CDR3 region has the DNA TGTGCCAGTAGTACCGGAAGTCGGCTACCCCTCCACTTT. It translates to CASSTGSRLPLHF.

The rearrangement joins TRBV9 to TRBJ2-7; the D call may be TRBD1 or TRBD2 (5 bases each). The CDR3 is 15 amino acids. V was pared by 5 bases and J by 0 bases, with 15 bases between. The V gene's germline CDR1 is SGDLS and CDR2 YYNGEE. The CDR3 reads CASSTGTYSSYEQYF. The CDR3 DNA sequence: TGTGCCAGCAGTACCGGGACGTACAGCTCCTACGAGCAGTACTTC.

This clone was counted only a few times. The chain recombines TRBV7-2 with TRBJ1-1; D perhaps matches TRBD1 (6 bases). Germline V lookup: CDR1 SGHTA, CDR2 FQGNSA. The CDR3 has 14 amino acids. Trimming pared 6 bases from V and 6 bases from J, leaving 17 bases between. The CDR3 DNA sequence: TGTGCCAGCAGTTCCTTCCAGGGGTCGGCTGAAGCTTTCTTT. Protein sequence: CASSSFQGSAEAFF.

CDR3 nucleotides: TGTGCCAGTAGTATATCGGCAGGGGGTCCCGGGGAGCTGTTTTTT. Its protein product is CASSISAGGPGELFF. The chain joins TRBV19 to TRBJ2-2; 7 bases are a match to TRBD1. V was clipped by 2 bases and J by 6 bases; unmatched bases: 6. Germline-derived CDR1 and CDR2 are LNHDA and SQIVND (reference sequence). This CDR3 is 15 amino acids long.

This chain connects TRBV10-3 to TRBJ2-3, with TRBD2 matching 9 bases. The CDR3 covers 15 residues. V gave up 2 bases and J gave up 5 bases; unmatched junction bases: 5. Germline lookup yields CDR1 ENHRY and CDR2 SYGVKD. The CDR3 bases are TGTGCCATCAGTGAGAAGCGGGGGGTGGGAGATACGCAGTATTTT. It encodes CAISEKRGVGDTQYF.

Here the CDR3 DNA reads TGTGCCAGTAGCCTAAGAGAAGGAAACACCATATATTTT. This encodes CASSLREGNTIYF. The gene calls are TRBV19 and TRBJ1-3; no firm D call. The V end lost 6 bases, the J end lost 4 bases, and 10 bases lay between the germline ends. The length of the CDR3 is 13 residues. Germline assignment: CDR1 LNHDA and CDR2 SQIVND (reference sequence).

This chain connects TRBV11-2 to TRBJ1-4; weak D call: TRBD1 (5 bases). Per germline, CDR1 SGHAT and CDR2 FQNNGV. The CDR3 is made up of 13 amino acids. V dropped 6 bases and J dropped 7 bases, with 12 bases sitting between them. DNA of the CDR3: TGTGCCAGCAGTCCCCAGGGTGGTGAAAAACTGTTTTTT. It yields the protein CASSPQGGEKLFF.

The V gene is TRBV7-2, the J gene TRBJ1-1; a possible D gene is TRBD1 (5 bases). CDR3 length: 13 residues. Germline V gene data show CDR1 as SGHTA and CDR2 as FQGNSA. Trimming left V 1 base short and J 3 bases short, with 6 bases between. The CDR3 spells CASSLVRDTEAFF. For the CDR3, the DNA is TGTGCCAGCAGCTTAGTCAGGGACACTGAAGCTTTCTTT.

The chain recombines TRBV30 with TRBJ1-1, with 9 positions matching TRBD1. This CDR3 is 16 amino acids long. V trimming: 2 bases; J trimming: 3 bases; junction bases outside the gene matches: 10. Germline V lookup: CDR1 GTSNPN, CDR2 SVGIG (reference sequence). The CDR3 bases are TGTGCCTGGAGTACCGGGACAGGGTCTGGGTACACTGAAGCTTTCTTT. Amino acids: CAWSTGTGSGYTEAFF.

The CDR3 DNA is TGTGCCAGCAGCTTAGAATGGAACAATGAGCAGTTCTTC. Amino acid sequence: CASSLEWNNEQFF. The chain has TRBV11-3 and TRBJ2-1; D gene ambiguous. Trimming removed 0 bases from V and 5 bases from J, with 5 bases in between. This CDR3 is built from 13 residues. Germline CDR1 is SGHNT and CDR2 is YENEEA.

The V gene is TRBV6-2 or TRBV6-3, the J gene TRBJ1-5, with D unclear. Germline V lookup: CDR1 MNHEY, CDR2 SVGEGT. The CDR3 loop spans 13 amino acids. V was pared by 4 bases and J by 6 bases, with 10 bases between. The CDR3 nucleotides are TGTGCCAGCAGTTTTAACGCCATTCAGCCCCAGCATTTT. As protein: CASSFNAIQPQHF.

This chain uses TRBV4-2 with TRBJ2-1; 7 nucleotides align to TRBD1. The CDR3 loop spans 15 amino acids. With V trimmed by 4 bases and J by 2 bases, 5 bases remained unmatched. Looked up from germline, CDR1 is LGHNA and CDR2 is YNFKEQ. The CDR3 protein is CASSPTDRTYNEQFF. The CDR3 region has the DNA TGTGCCAGCAGCCCTACGGACAGGACCTACAATGAGCAGTTCTTC.

The gene calls are TRBV14 and TRBJ1-1; a weak D match, TRBD1 (5 bases). Per germline, CDR1 SGHDN and CDR2 FVKESK. The CDR3 is made up of 12 amino acids. V lost 4 bases and J lost 10, with 13 bases in between. In nucleotides, the CDR3 is TGTGCCAGCAGCCCCCGGGGCTATGTAGCTTTCTTT. This encodes CASSPRGYVAFF.

The V gene is TRBV10-3, the J gene TRBJ1-4, with 9 bases that match TRBD1. CDR1 ENHRY and CDR2 SYGVKD come from the germline V gene. The CDR3 is made up of 14 amino acids. J gave up 3 bases and V 10 bases, and 6 bases lay outside the gene matches. CDR3 residues: CATAQGAANEKLFF. DNA for the CDR3: TGTGCCACCGCACAGGGGGCTGCTAATGAAAAACTGTTTTTT.

The rearrangement links TRBV11-2 to TRBJ1-1; D is unclear. Trimming cost V 2 bases and J 4 bases, with 17 bases left between them. Germline V CDR1 and CDR2: SGHAT, FQNNGV. This CDR3 has 16 residues. The CDR3 sequence is CASSLLHGVMGTEAFF. In nucleotides, the CDR3 is TGTGCCAGCAGCTTACTGCATGGGGTTATGGGCACTGAAGCTTTCTTT.